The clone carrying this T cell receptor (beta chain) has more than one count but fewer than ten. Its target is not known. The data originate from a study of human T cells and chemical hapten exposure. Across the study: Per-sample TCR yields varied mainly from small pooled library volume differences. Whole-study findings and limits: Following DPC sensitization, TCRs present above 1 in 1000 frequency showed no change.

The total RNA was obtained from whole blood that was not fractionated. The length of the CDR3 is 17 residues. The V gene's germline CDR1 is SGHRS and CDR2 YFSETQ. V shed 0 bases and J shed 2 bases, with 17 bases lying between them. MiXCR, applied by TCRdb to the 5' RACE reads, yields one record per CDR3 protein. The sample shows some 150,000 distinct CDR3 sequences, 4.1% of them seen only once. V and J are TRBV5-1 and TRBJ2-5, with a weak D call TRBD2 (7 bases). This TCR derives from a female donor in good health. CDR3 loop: CASSLAGRRGGQETQYF. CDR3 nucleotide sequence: TGCGCCAGCAGCTTGGCGGGCCGTAGGGGGGGACAAGAGACCCAGTACTTC.